These 27 T cell receptor beta chains were all obtained from the same sample, sequenced in a study of metastatic and nonmetastatic thyroid tumors. TCRdb re-clonotyped the PCR reads through MiXCR. Of 35,000 to 50,000 clones listed, more than 3% are singletons. No treatment of any kind had been given to any patient before thyroid surgery. The sample taken for sequencing was blood. The receptors here all came from a female donor with papillary thyroid cancer or a benign thyroid nodule (not recorded which). Some clones in this sample may be carry-over from other donors' samples.

This clone was detected many times. The V call is TRBV20-1, the J call TRBJ2-1, with D perhaps TRBD2 (6 bases). V lost 6 bases to trimming and J lost 7 bases, with 19 bases between them. This CDR3 is 14 amino acids long. Germline V CDR1 and CDR2: DFQATT, SNEGSKA (reference sequence). The CDR3 is CSARAFGSRNEQFF. The CDR3 DNA sequence: TGCAGTGCCCGAGCTTTCGGGAGTAGAAATGAGCAGTTCTTC.

This clone has just a few counts. This chain links TRBV27 with TRBJ2-7; 8 bases are a match to TRBD2. The CDR3 covers 17 residues. J gave up 5 bases and V 7 bases, and 19 bases lay outside the gene matches. In germline, CDR1 is MNHEY, CDR2 SMNVEV (reference sequence). The CDR3: CASKAGLAGVQTHEQYF. CDR3 in DNA: TGTGCCAGCAAAGCTGGACTAGCTGGAGTACAAACCCACGAGCAGTACTTC.

The chain uses TRBV6-2 or TRBV6-3 and TRBJ2-2; D possibly matches TRBD1 or TRBD2 (5 bases each). CDR1 is MNHEY, CDR2 SVGEGT, per germline. Trimming cost V 6 bases and J 3 bases, with 14 bases left between them. The CDR3 totals 15 residues. CDR3 in DNA: TGTGCCAGCAGGATCGGGGCCGCTGACACCGGGGAGCTGTTTTTT. Residues: CASRIGAADTGELFF.

This clone was seen many times. The chain uses TRBV7-2 and TRBJ2-4, with D possibly TRBD1 on 6 matching bases. The germline CDR1 and CDR2 sequences are SGHTA and FQGNSA. V shed 5 bases and J shed 9 bases, with 17 bases lying between them. The CDR3 has 14 residues. DNA of the CDR3: TGTGCCAGCAGCCATCCTCAGGGGCTGGGCATTCAGTACTTC. It yields the protein CASSHPQGLGIQYF.

This clone was counted at least ten times. The chain has TRBV6-1 and TRBJ2-2; weak D call: TRBD1 (6 bases). Germline CDR1 MNHNS, CDR2 SASEGT. The CDR3 has 14 residues. Trimming shortened V by 5 bases and J by 1 base, and 8 bases separated the two germline ends. In DNA form, the CDR3 reads TGTGCCAGCAGTCAGACAGGGAACACCGGGGAGCTGTTTTTT. Its translation: CASSQTGNTGELFF.

The chain is built from TRBV19 and TRBJ1-5; 9 positions match TRBD1. The V segment lost 3 bases and the J segment 10 bases; nucleotides outside the gene matches: 7. Germline V gives CDR1 LNHDA, CDR2 SQIVND (reference sequence). CDR3 length: 14 residues. CDR3 sequence reads: CASSMGTGFHPQHF. For the CDR3, the DNA is TGTGCCAGTAGTATGGGGACAGGGTTCCATCCCCAGCATTTT.

CDR3 nucleotide sequence: TGCGCCAGCACCCCGGGAGGGAGGCGGGAAGAGACCCAGTACTTC. Protein sequence: CASTPGGRREETQYF. J is TRBJ2-5 and V is TRBV5-1, with TRBD2 matching over 8 bases. The CDR3 is 15 residues long. From germline, CDR1 is SGHRS and CDR2 YFSETQ. Trimming cost V 6 bases and J 3 bases; bases outside gene matches: 10.

This clone was seen at least ten times. The V call is TRBV11-3, the J call TRBJ2-2; a possible D gene is TRBD2 (6 bases). V was trimmed by 1 base and J by 6 bases, leaving 15 bases between them. The CDR3 has 16 residues. Germline V gene data show CDR1 as SGHNT and CDR2 as YENEEA. In DNA form, the CDR3 reads TGTGCCAGCAGCTTAGGGGTGACTAGACTATCCGGGGAGCTGTTTTTT. This sequence encodes CASSLGVTRLSGELFF.

This clone was observed at least ten times. One end of the junction fails to match germline, which may point to a read error. This CDR3 reads CASSLAIGQQAFF. CDR3 coding DNA: TGTGCTAGCAGCTTAGCGATCGGACAGCAAGCTTTCTTT. The V and J genes are TRBV7-7 and TRBJ1-1, with D perhaps matching TRBD1 (6 bases). The CDR3 covers 13 residues. The germline V gene has CDR1 SSHAT and CDR2 FNYEAQ (reference sequence).

The V call is TRBV6-4, the J call TRBJ2-2, with D unclear. Germline CDR1 is MRHNA and CDR2 is SNTAGT. The germline V and J ends were trimmed by 5 bases and 2 bases, with 9 bases remaining between them. The CDR3 sequence is 14 residues long. The CDR3 DNA reads TGTGCCAGCAGTTTAGGTCGAAACACCGGGGAGCTGTTTTTT. Translating it yields CASSLGRNTGELFF.

This clone was observed a handful of times. The J gene is TRBJ2-5, the V gene TRBV6-2 or TRBV6-3; maybe TRBD2 (6 bases). This CDR3 has 14 residues. The V gene's germline CDR1 is MNHEY and CDR2 SVGEGT. V was trimmed by 3 bases and J by 2 bases, leaving 10 bases between them. The CDR3 DNA sequence: TGTGCCAGCAGTTATGGCGGGATGCAAGAGACCCAGTACTTC. It translates to CASSYGGMQETQYF.

This clone was counted at least ten times. This chain's CDR3 is CASSLRGDGNQPQHF. The CDR3 DNA follows: TGCGCCAGCAGCCTTAGGGGGGACGGCAATCAGCCCCAGCATTTT. The chain uses TRBV5-1 and TRBJ1-5; perhaps TRBD1 as D (6 bases). The CDR3 runs 15 residues. Germline values: CDR1 SGHRS, CDR2 YFSETQ. V was clipped by 4 bases and J by 2 bases, with 13 bases between them. Full variable domain (outside the CDR3, taken from reference TRBV5-1 and TRBJ1-5): KAGVTQTPRYLIKTRGQQVTLSCSPISGHRSVSWYQQTPGQGLQFLFEYFSETQRNKGNFPGRFSGRQFSNSRSEMNVSTLELGDSALYLCASSLRGDGNQPQHFGDGTRLSIL.

The chain combines TRBV11-2 with TRBJ2-1; the D gene is possibly TRBD1 (6 bases). Germline V gene lookup returns CDR1 SGHAT and CDR2 FQNNGV. This CDR3 has 16 residues. V gave up 6 bases and J gave up 2 bases, with 17 bases separating them. The CDR3 sequence: CASRETGTRAYNEQFF. CDR3 bases: TGTGCCAGCAGGGAAACTGGGACACGGGCCTACAATGAGCAGTTCTTC.

About this clone itself: The junction departs from the called germline gene at one end, perhaps through a read error. This CDR3 reads CSGQGAIGELFF. The CDR3 nucleotides are TGCAGTGGACAGGGGGCTATCGGGGAGCTGTTCTTC. The chain recombines TRBV20-1 with TRBJ2-1; 10 bases align to TRBD1. This CDR3 comprises 12 residues. The germline CDR1 and CDR2 sequences are DFQATT and SNEGSKA (reference sequence).

This clone was observed at least ten times. A single base separates this from a much larger clone, so it may be a read error. Other DNA sequences in the sample encode the same CDR3. The chain employs TRBV5-1 and TRBJ2-1; no definite D call. This CDR3 is 13 amino acids long. In germline, CDR1 is SGHRS, CDR2 YFSETQ. Trimming removed 3 bases from V and 3 bases from J, with 7 bases in between. The CDR3 sequence: CASSSLSYNEQFF. CDR3 sequence (DNA): TGCGCCAGCAGCTCCCTCAGCTACAATGAGCAGTTCTTC.

By share of the sample, this clone is medium-sized. This CDR3 is CASSQGNSPLHF. The CDR3 region has the DNA TGCGCCAGCAGCCAGGGGAATTCACCCCTCCACTTT. V and J are TRBV5-1 and TRBJ1-6, with TRBD1 as a possible D gene (6 bases). V was trimmed by 4 bases and J by 7 bases, leaving 6 bases between them. The CDR3 totals 12 residues. The germline V gene has CDR1 SGHRS and CDR2 YFSETQ. Full variable domain (outside the CDR3, taken from reference TRBV5-1 and TRBJ1-6): KAGVTQTPRYLIKTRGQQVTLSCSPISGHRSVSWYQQTPGQGLQFLFEYFSETQRNKGNFPGRFSGRQFSNSRSEMNVSTLELGDSALYLCASSQGNSPLHFGNGTRLTVT.

The table lists this clone with many counts. The chain has TRBV6-1 and TRBJ1-6; TRBD1 is a possible D gene (6 bases). This CDR3 is 15 amino acids long. CDR1 is MNHNS and CDR2 is SASEGT in the germline V gene. V was cut by 5 bases and J by 2 bases, with 10 bases left in between. CDR3 DNA sequence: TGTGCCAGCAGTCTACAGGGCCCCTATAATTCACCCCTCCACTTT. Its translation: CASSLQGPYNSPLHF.

The table lists this clone with many counts. The genes are TRBV5-1 and TRBJ2-2; D is unresolved. Per germline, CDR1 SGHRS and CDR2 YFSETQ. This CDR3 region has 15 residues. The V gene lost 1 base and the J gene lost 1 base, with 8 bases spanning the gap. DNA for the CDR3: TGCGCCAGCAGCTTGAGGAGTGGGAACACCGGGGAGCTGTTTTTT. Translation gives CASSLRSGNTGELFF.

This clone was detected ten times or more. The gene calls are TRBV29-1 and TRBJ1-2; 7 bases match TRBD1. From germline, CDR1 is SQVTM and CDR2 ANQGSEA. There are 13 residues in the CDR3. With V trimmed by 5 bases and J by 6 bases, 9 bases remained unmatched. The CDR3, as DNA: TGCAGCGTTTTAGACAGGGCGGTGGATGGCTACACCTTC. It encodes CSVLDRAVDGYTF.

This clone occurred a few times. The V call is TRBV5-1, the J call TRBJ2-1; either TRBD1 or TRBD2 may fit D (5 bases each). The germline V gene encodes CDR1 SGHRS and CDR2 YFSETQ. Trimming pared 2 bases from V and 5 bases from J, leaving 11 bases between. The CDR3 runs to 14 residues. The CDR3 protein is CASSFAGTNNEQFF. The CDR3 DNA sequence: TGCGCCAGCAGCTTCGCAGGGACCAACAATGAGCAGTTCTTC.

In regard to this clone: The junction departs from germline at one end; a sequencing error may be responsible. The chain links TRBV5-1 to TRBJ1-3; possibly TRBD1 for D (5 bases). Per the germline V gene, CDR1 is SGHRS and CDR2 is YFSETQ. This CDR3 is 16 amino acids long. Here the CDR3 reads CASSPRDVSSGNTIYF. In DNA, the CDR3 is TGTGCCAGCAGCCCGCGGGACGTCTCCTCTGGAAACACCATATATTTT.

This clone was detected many times. A much larger clone lies one base from this, so it may be a read error. The sample contains more than one DNA sequence encoding this CDR3. The chain combines TRBV6-1 with TRBJ1-1; 9 bases match TRBD1. This CDR3 has 12 amino acids. V trimming: 10 bases; J trimming: 8 bases; junction bases outside the gene matches: 8. The germline gives CDR1 MNHNS, CDR2 SASEGT. CDR3 sequence reads: CATGTGITEAFF. The CDR3 region has the DNA TGTGCCACCGGGACAGGGATAACCGAAGCTTTCTTT.

This clone was seen ten or more times. The J gene is TRBJ1-3, the V gene TRBV6-1; the D gene is possibly TRBD1 (6 bases). Trimming pared 3 bases from V and 0 bases from J, leaving 9 bases between. This CDR3 is 15 amino acids long. Germline assignment: CDR1 MNHNS and CDR2 SASEGT. The CDR3 DNA is TGTGCCAGCAGTGACGAGGGGGGCTCTGGAAACACCATATATTTT. Residues: CASSDEGGSGNTIYF.

This clone was counted at least ten times. The chain recombines TRBV7-3 with TRBJ2-1, with 11 positions matching TRBD2. Germline CDR1 reads SGHTA; CDR2 reads FQGTGA. The CDR3 extends over 15 amino acids. V trimming: 5 bases; J trimming: 7 bases; junction bases outside the gene matches: 7. For the CDR3, the DNA is TGTGCCAGCAGCGAACTAGCGGGAGTTGGGAATGAGCAGTTCTTC. This codes for CASSELAGVGNEQFF. Combining the CDR3 with reference TRBV7-3 and TRBJ2-1 gives the whole variable domain GAGVSQTPSNKVTEKGKYVELRCDPISGHTALYWYRQSLGQGPEFLIYFQGTGAADDSGLPNDRFFAVRPEGSVSTLKIQRTERGDSAVYLCASSELAGVGNEQFFGPGTRLTVL.

At least ten counts were recorded for this clone. The V and J genes are TRBV30 and TRBJ2-1; 16 positions agree with TRBD2. Trimming took 4 bases from V and 0 from J; bases not matched to a gene: 6. This CDR3 is 18 amino acids long. The germline CDR1 and CDR2 sequences are GTSNPN and SVGIG (reference sequence). The DNA of the CDR3 is TGTGCCTGGAAAGGGACTAGCGGGAGGGTTCGCTCCTACAATGAGCAGTTCTTC. Its translation is CAWKGTSGRVRSYNEQFF.

At least ten counts were recorded for this clone. The V call is TRBV7-9, the J call TRBJ1-5; the D is unclear. V was shortened by 5 bases and J by 5 bases, with 7 bases between the two germline ends. The CDR3 has 12 amino acids. Germline V gene sequence: CDR1 SEHNR, CDR2 FQNEAQ (reference sequence). CDR3 sequence reads: CASSLRDQPQHF. The CDR3 DNA reads TGTGCCAGCAGCCTGAGGGATCAGCCCCAGCATTTT.

This clone was counted at least ten times. The chain combines TRBV10-3 with TRBJ2-2; 15 nucleotides align to TRBD2. The V gene's germline CDR1 is ENHRY and CDR2 SYGVKD. CDR3 size: 18 residues. Trimming cost V 10 bases and J 4 bases; bases outside gene matches: 13. The CDR3 is CATGRGLAGGGGTGELFF. CDR3 DNA: TGTGCCACCGGGAGAGGACTAGCGGGAGGGGGGGGCACCGGGGAGCTGTTTTTT.